The clone carrying this TCR beta chain was counted a few times. The authors ran the immunoSEQ assay, v3.0, at survey level. Profiling relied on immunoSEQ multiplex PCR, and the TCRdb table lists in-frame clones only, not all of them. The sample consists of approximately 20,000 clones, 70% to 85% of them appearing once. This record comes from a study of long-term antiretroviral therapy in people with HIV. Trimming pared 2 bases from V and 0 bases from J, leaving 8 bases between. In germline, CDR1 is MGHRA, CDR2 YSYEKL. The CDR3 sequence is 15 residues long. This sequence was found in a man younger than 30 with HIV. This chain uses TRBV4-1 with TRBJ1-5; D is uncertain. The sequencing used unsorted PBMCs, collected 0.5 years after starting antiretroviral therapy. The CDR3 is CASSQSTDSNQPQHF. Here the CDR3 DNA reads TGCGCCAGCAGCCAAAGTACGGATAGCAATCAGCCCCAGCATTTT.